These 15 T cell receptor beta chains originate from one sample sequenced in a study of cytotoxic CD8 clonotypes in ibrutinib-treated CLL (dated by TCRdb to the early 2020s). Library prep was done by the immunoSEQ multiplex PCR assay. The immuneACCESS repertoire file appears here via TCRdb, limited to in-frame rearrangements. These files lack a portion of the clones; in checked studies, under half of the deficit traces to unresolved V genes, and the cause of the others is not known. This sample lists roughly 250,000 clones; roughly 74% were detected once. Less than 20% of the sample goes to the ten largest clones. The time point label here, explained by the study, means: roughly 2 years on ibrutinib. This sample comprised PBMCs, obtained after 24 months of ibrutinib treatment. Source of these receptors: a human donor with chronic lymphocytic leukemia.

This clone appeared a single time. The rearrangement links TRBV6-5 to TRBJ2-7; D remains unclear. The V gene lost 6 bases and the J gene lost 1 base, with 4 bases spanning the gap. The V gene's germline CDR1 is MNHEY and CDR2 SVGAGI. The CDR3 runs to 11 residues. Here the CDR3 DNA reads TGTGCCAGCAGGGGGTCCTACGAGCAGTACTTC. Its translation: CASRGSYEQYF.

The V call is TRBV18, the J call TRBJ2-7; 8 bases agree with TRBD1. CDR1 and CDR2 from the germline V gene are KGHSH and LQKENI. The CDR3 runs to 13 residues. V was clipped by 4 bases and J by 3 bases; unmatched bases: 2. The CDR3 DNA sequence: TGTGCCAGCTCACTCGGACAGGGCTACGAGCAGTACTTC. It codes for CASSLGQGYEQYF.

The chain has TRBV9 and TRBJ2-2, with D perhaps TRBD1 (6 bases). The CDR3 is 14 residues long. Trimming cost V 5 bases and J 3 bases, with 11 bases left between them. Germline loops: CDR1 SGDLS, CDR2 YYNGEE. The CDR3 nucleotides are TGTGCCAGCAGTGCTGGGGGCGACACCGGGGAGCTGTTTTTT. It yields the protein CASSAGGDTGELFF.

This clone was counted a few times. The V call is TRBV5-1, the J call TRBJ2-7, with a weak D call TRBD2 (6 bases). Germline V lookup: CDR1 SGHRS, CDR2 YFSETQ. The V end was cut by 4 bases, the J end by 5 bases, with 16 bases between. The CDR3 has 14 residues. CDR3 region: CASSTGGFIHEQYF. CDR3 DNA: TGCGCCAGCAGCACAGGAGGGTTTATCCACGAGCAGTACTTC.

This clone was observed once. The rearrangement links TRBV13 to TRBJ2-7; D gene unclear. Trimming removed 5 bases at V and 6 bases at J, with 14 bases between. CDR3 length equals 13 residues. CDR1 and CDR2 from the germline V gene are PRHDT and FYEKMQ (reference sequence). The CDR3 protein is CASSQLLLSEQYF. The CDR3, as DNA: TGTGCCAGCAGCCAACTCCTGCTCTCCGAGCAGTACTTC.

This clone was detected only a few times. The chain links TRBV28 to TRBJ2-1; D is ambiguous. This CDR3 is 11 amino acids long. Germline V CDR1 and CDR2: MDHEN, SYDVKM. The V gene lost 1 base and the J gene lost 12 bases, with 7 bases spanning the gap. The CDR3 protein is CASSLSRRQFF. Here the CDR3 DNA reads TGTGCCAGCAGTTTATCCCGTAGGCAGTTCTTC.

The J gene is TRBJ1-2, the V gene TRBV27, with a weak D call TRBD1 (5 bases). The CDR3 covers 14 residues. Germline V CDR1 and CDR2: MNHEY, SMNVEV (reference sequence). V shed 3 bases and J shed 7 bases, with 15 bases lying between them. The CDR3 spells CASSFNRWGSGYTF. CDR3 nucleotides: TGTGCCAGCAGTTTTAACCGGTGGGGGAGTGGCTACACCTTC.

The chain combines TRBV28 with TRBJ1-5; 7 bases align to TRBD1. The CDR3 covers 17 residues. The germline CDR1 and CDR2 sequences are MDHEN and SYDVKM. J was trimmed by 3 bases and V by 5 bases; bases with no gene match: 13. CDR3 protein: CASSQKTGTELNQPQHF. The CDR3 DNA reads as TGTGCCAGCAGTCAGAAAACCGGGACAGAACTCAATCAGCCCCAGCATTTT.

V and J are TRBV6-5 and TRBJ1-1, with TRBD1 identical over 9 bases. The CDR3 has 16 amino acids. Trimming at V came to 2 bases and at J to 0 bases, leaving 4 bases not matched to a gene. The V gene's germline CDR1 is MNHEY and CDR2 SVGAGI. The CDR3 nucleotides are TGTGCCAGCAGTTACGCCGACAGGGGGGTGAACACTGAAGCTTTCTTT. Translated: CASSYADRGVNTEAFF.

This chain uses TRBV29-1 with TRBJ2-2, with 9 bases that match TRBD2. This CDR3 is 13 amino acids long. The germline CDR1 and CDR2 sequences are SQVTM and ANQGSEA. V trimming: 6 bases; J trimming: 6 bases; junction bases outside the gene matches: 5. CDR3 sequence: CSVRGGGAGELFF. For the CDR3, the DNA is TGCAGCGTCAGAGGCGGGGGGGCCGGGGAGCTGTTTTTT.

The chain couples TRBV19 to TRBJ1-5, with D maybe TRBD1 (5 bases). Trimming shortened V by 3 bases and J by 3 bases, and 12 bases separated the two germline ends. This CDR3 region has 15 residues. Germline CDR1 LNHDA, CDR2 SQIVND (reference sequence). The CDR3 nucleotides read TGTGCCAGTAGTATTCAGGGCCGGGACAATCAGCCCCAGCATTTT. Amino acid sequence: CASSIQGRDNQPQHF.

This rearrangement joins TRBV28 to TRBJ2-7, with D uncertain. Germline assignment: CDR1 MDHEN and CDR2 SYDVKM. V lost 4 bases to trimming and J lost 3 bases, with 10 bases between them. The CDR3 contains 13 residues. CDR3 DNA sequence: TGTGCCAGCAGTTCCCCGGGTTACTACGAGCAGTACTTC. Translation: CASSSPGYYEQYF. The complete variable domain, with remaining parts taken from reference TRBV28 and TRBJ2-7, reads DVKVTQSSRYLVKRTGEKVFLECVQDMDHENMFWYRQDPGLGLRLIYFSYDVKMKEKGDIPEGYSVSREKKERFSLILESASTNQTSMYLCASSSPGYYEQYFGPGTRLTVT.

The chain links TRBV19 to TRBJ2-6; the D is unclear. The CDR3 totals 16 residues. Germline V gives CDR1 LNHDA, CDR2 SQIVND (reference sequence). V was trimmed by 7 bases and J by 1 base, leaving 14 bases between them. CDR3 residues: CASTEWVGSGANVLTF. The DNA of the CDR3 is TGTGCCAGTACCGAATGGGTGGGGTCTGGGGCCAACGTCCTGACTTTC. Supplemented by reference TRBV19 and TRBJ2-6, the full variable domain reads DGGITQSPKYLFRKEGQNVTLSCEQNLNHDAMYWYRQDPGQGLRLIYYSQIVNDFQKGDIAEGYSVSREKKESFPLTVTSAQKNPTAFYLCASTEWVGSGANVLTFGAGSRLTVL.

This clone was seen just once. V is TRBV5-1 and J is TRBJ2-7; D perhaps matches TRBD1 (6 bases). Germline CDR1 reads SGHRS; CDR2 reads YFSETQ. The CDR3 is 13 amino acids. V was shortened by 3 bases and J by 3 bases, with 10 bases between the two germline ends. CDR3 bases: TGCGCCAGCAGCTATGACAGGATCTACGAGCAGTACTTC. Translation gives CASSYDRIYEQYF.

The chain couples TRBV6-1 to TRBJ2-7, with 12 bases lining up with TRBD1. CDR3 size: 14 residues. Trimming cost V 4 bases and J 7 bases; bases outside gene matches: 5. The V gene's germline CDR1 is MNHNS and CDR2 SASEGT. The CDR3 nucleotides are TGTGCCAGCAGTGTTTGGGACAGGGGGCTGGAGCAGTACTTC. It codes for CASSVWDRGLEQYF.